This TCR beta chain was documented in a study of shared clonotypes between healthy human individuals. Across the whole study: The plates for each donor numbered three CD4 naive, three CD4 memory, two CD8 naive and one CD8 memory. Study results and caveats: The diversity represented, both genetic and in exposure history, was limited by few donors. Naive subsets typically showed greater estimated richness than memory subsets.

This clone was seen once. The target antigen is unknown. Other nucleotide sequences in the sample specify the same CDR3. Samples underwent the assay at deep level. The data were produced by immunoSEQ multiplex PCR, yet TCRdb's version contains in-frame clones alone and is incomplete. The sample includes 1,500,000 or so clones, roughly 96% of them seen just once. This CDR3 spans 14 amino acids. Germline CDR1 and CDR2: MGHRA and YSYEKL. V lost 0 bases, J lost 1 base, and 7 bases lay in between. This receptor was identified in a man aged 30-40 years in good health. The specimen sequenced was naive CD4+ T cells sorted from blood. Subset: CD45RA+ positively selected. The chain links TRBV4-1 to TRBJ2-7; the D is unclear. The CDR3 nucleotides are TGCGCCAGCAGCCAAGAAGGTGGGTCCTACGAGCAGTACTTC. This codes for CASSQEGGSYEQYF.